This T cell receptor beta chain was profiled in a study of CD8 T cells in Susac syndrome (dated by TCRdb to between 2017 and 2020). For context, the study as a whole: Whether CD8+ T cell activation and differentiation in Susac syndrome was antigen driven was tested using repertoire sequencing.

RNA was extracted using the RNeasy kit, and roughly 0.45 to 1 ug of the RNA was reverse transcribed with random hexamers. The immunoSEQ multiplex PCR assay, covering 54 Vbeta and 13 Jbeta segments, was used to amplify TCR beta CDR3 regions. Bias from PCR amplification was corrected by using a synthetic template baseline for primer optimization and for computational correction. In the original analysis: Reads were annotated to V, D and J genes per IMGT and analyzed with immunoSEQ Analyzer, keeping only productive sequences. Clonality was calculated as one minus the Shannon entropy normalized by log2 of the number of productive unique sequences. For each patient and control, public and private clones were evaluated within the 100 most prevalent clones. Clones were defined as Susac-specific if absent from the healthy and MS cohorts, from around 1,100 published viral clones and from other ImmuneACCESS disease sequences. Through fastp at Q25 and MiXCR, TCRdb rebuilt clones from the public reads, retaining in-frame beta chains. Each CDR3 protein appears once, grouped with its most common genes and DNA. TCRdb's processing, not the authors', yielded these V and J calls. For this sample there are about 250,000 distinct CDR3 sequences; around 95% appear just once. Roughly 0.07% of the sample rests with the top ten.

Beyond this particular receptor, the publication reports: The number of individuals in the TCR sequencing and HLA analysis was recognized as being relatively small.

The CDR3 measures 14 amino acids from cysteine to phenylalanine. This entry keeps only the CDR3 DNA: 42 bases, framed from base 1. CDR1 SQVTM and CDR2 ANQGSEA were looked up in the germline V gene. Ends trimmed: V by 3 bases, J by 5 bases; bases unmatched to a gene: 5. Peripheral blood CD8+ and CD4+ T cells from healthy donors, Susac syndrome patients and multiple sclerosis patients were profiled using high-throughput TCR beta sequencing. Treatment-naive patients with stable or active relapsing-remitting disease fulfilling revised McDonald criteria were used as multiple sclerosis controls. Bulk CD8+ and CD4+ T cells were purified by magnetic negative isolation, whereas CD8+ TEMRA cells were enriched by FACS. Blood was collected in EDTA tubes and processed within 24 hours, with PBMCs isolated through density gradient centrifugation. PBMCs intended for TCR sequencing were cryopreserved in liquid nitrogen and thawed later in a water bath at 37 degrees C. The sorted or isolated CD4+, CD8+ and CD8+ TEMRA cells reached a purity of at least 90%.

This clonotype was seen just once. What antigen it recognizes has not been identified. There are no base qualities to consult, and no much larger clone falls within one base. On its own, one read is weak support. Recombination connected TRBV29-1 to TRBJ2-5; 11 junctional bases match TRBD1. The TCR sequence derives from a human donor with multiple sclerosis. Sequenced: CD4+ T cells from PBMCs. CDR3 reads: CSVEGQGVGETQYF. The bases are TGCAGCGTTGAGGGACAGGGGGTCGGTGAGACCCAGTACTTC. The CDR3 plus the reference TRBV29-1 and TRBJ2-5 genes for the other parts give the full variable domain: SAVISQKPSRDICQRGTSLTIQCQVDSQVTMMFWYRQQPGQSLTLIATANQGSEATYESGFVIDKFPISRPNLTFSTLTVSNMSPEDSSIYLCSVEGQGVGETQYFGPGTRLLVL.